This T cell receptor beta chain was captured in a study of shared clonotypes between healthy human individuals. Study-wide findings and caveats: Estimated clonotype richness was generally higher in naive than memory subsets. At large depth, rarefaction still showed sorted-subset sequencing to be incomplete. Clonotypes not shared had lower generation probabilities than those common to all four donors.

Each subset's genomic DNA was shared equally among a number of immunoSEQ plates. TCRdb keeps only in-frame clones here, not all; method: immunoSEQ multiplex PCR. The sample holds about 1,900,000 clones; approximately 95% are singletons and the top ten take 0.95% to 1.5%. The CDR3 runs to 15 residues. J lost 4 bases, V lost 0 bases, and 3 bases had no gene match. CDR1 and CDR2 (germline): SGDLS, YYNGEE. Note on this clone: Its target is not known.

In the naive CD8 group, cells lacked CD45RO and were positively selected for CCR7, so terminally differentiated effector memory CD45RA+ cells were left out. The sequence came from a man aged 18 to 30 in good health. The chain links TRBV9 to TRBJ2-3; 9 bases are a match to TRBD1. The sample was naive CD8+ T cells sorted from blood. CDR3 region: CASSVGTGASDTQYF. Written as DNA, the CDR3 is TGTGCCAGCAGCGTAGGGACAGGGGCTTCAGATACGCAGTATTTT.